This T cell receptor beta chain was retrieved from a study of CD8 T cells in ankylosing spondylitis. Study-wide findings and caveats: The study looked at matched synovial fluid samples from ankylosing spondylitis patients. Disease-linked clones were reported to be significantly enriched there. The disease-linked clones had a CD8+ phenotype and low blood frequencies. Within ankylosing spondylitis blood, a TCR beta motif made up of seven to nine highly homologous variants appeared to be characteristic.

This clonotype was recorded at least ten times. What it binds is unknown. The CDR3 has 16 amino acids. Germline V gives CDR1 SGHRS, CDR2 YFSETQ. V shed 4 bases and J 4 bases; nucleotides not matched to a gene: 11. Quantitative molecular-barcoded 5'-RACE generated the TCR beta libraries. From the 5' RACE reads, TCRdb called clonotypes with MiXCR, one entry per CDR3 protein. The repertoire consists of nearly 350,000 distinct CDR3 sequences, with about 15% occurring once and the leading ten covering around 1%. The source is a male donor with ankylosing spondylitis or in good health (not recorded which). The J gene is TRBJ2-1, the V gene TRBV5-1; TRBD2 agrees at 7 bases. The specimen sequenced was blood, either unsorted or a sorted T cell fraction (not recorded which). The CDR3 is CASSITRSGNYNEQFF. CDR3 DNA: TGCGCCAGCAGCATCACCCGGAGCGGGAATTACAATGAGCAGTTCTTC.